Reported below is one T cell receptor (beta chain). The data are from a study of neoadjuvant anti-PD-1 for oral cavity cancer. Study overall: Nivolumab at 3 mg/kg was mostly given biweekly, three to four doses, pre-surgery.

Indicated time point: after neoadjuvant nivolumab, at surgical resection. Stage II-IVA oral cavity squamous cell carcinoma was new and untreated by systemic or radiation therapy. V was pared by 6 bases and J by 3 bases, with 8 bases between. The CDR3 is 12 residues long. Germline V CDR1 and CDR2: MDHEN, SYDVKM. Most tumor samples had roughly 4.4 ug input DNA in two replicates. The repertoire was sequenced with immunoSEQ multiplex PCR; TCRdb's copy has only in-frame clones and lacks some. The repertoire holds 40,000 or so clones, with 38% as singletons. The chain is built from TRBV28 and TRBJ1-1; no reliable D call. The receptor was isolated from a person aged 35-79 years with oral cavity squamous cell carcinoma. This specimen consisted of tumor tissue, obtained after nivolumab (anti-PD-1) treatment. DNA for the CDR3: TGTGCCAGCAGAGACGGGCACACTGAAGCTTTCTTT. This encodes CASRDGHTEAFF.